This T cell receptor (beta chain) originates from a study of T cell repertoires in cytomegalovirus infection (dated by TCRdb to about 2019). Study-level background: The peptide stimulations were aimed at well-studied HLA-B-restricted epitopes as well as recently identified HLA-C-restricted CMV epitopes, whose presentation resists viral immunomodulation. Because public TCR beta signatures pointed to carriage of CMV infection together with the matching HLA type, the HLA type of each donor mattered for the analysis. Overall study outcomes, separate from this receptor: In the ex vivo response, HLA-C-restricted CMV-specific TCR beta clonotypes were dominant, and in two of eight donors the single most frequent clonotype came from this HLA-C-restricted group. In both this cohort and an independent cohort of 352 donors, the cumulative frequency of public TCR beta family members distinguished carriers of CMV infection plus the relevant HLA type.

TCRdb records Illumina HiSeq 1500 as the sequencer. The public reads were reprocessed in TCRdb via fastp at Q25 and MiXCR, keeping in-frame beta chains. Under each unique CDR3 protein, matching rows form one entry showing the most common genes and DNA. The sample profile shows about 890,000 distinct CDR3 sequences; 30% to 40% of them were found once. 13% of the sample rests with the top ten. Spanning cysteine to phenylalanine, the CDR3 consists of 14 amino acids. Only the CDR3 DNA stays, 42 bases, in frame from base 1. V was cut back by 5 bases and J by 5 bases, leaving a gap of 15 bases between them. The germline V gene supplies CDR1 MNHNS and CDR2 SASEGT. With respect to this clonotype: Which antigen it targets is not known. No per-base quality is available; no much larger clone lies one base away.

Read against the paper, the sample's treatment or condition label means: in vitro stimulation with specific CMV peptide epitopes to enrich CMV-specific T cells. This receptor was identified in a human donor in good health (CMV status not recorded). Some clones in this sample may be carry-over from other donors' samples. Sequenced here: cultured CD8+ T cells from PBMCs, sampled from culture after CMV antigen stimulation. The chain links TRBV6-1 with TRBJ2-5; the D segment could be TRBD1, given 5 matching bases. Here the CDR3 is given as CASSRPTVLETQYF. The DNA sequence reads TGTGCCAGCAGTCGCCCGACAGTTTTGGAGACCCAGTACTTC.